This T cell receptor beta chain was identified during a study of CD8+ T cells in alopecia areata listed by TCRdb under 2018. A note on the overall study: The treated patients, all with moderate-to-severe alopecia areata, were enrolled in an open-label pilot trial of oral tofacitinib given at 5 to 10 mg twice daily. Patients stayed on tofacitinib for 6 to 18 months and then had 6 months of follow-up off drug so that delayed response and recurrence could be assessed. Disease severity in treated patients was measured with the SALT score, which quantifies the percentage of affected scalp surface area. High-throughput TCRbeta sequencing was used to examine T cell clonal expansion in alopecia areata in both the C3H/HeJ mouse model and human patients. Scalp tissue and sorted CD4+ and CD8+ peripheral blood T cells from patchy and totalis/universalis alopecia areata patients and from healthy controls were covered by human TCRbeta sequencing. Tofacitinib-treated patients had biopsies at baseline and at 4 and 24 weeks of treatment, with a later scalp biopsy in several patients. Scalp clonality was compared among normal scalp (n=4), patchy alopecia areata scalp (n=8), and alopecia totalis/universalis scalp (n=8). RNA was obtained with the PAXgene miRNA kit for fixed scalp, the miRNeasy kit for PBMCs, and the RNeasy kit for mouse skin. Amplification of TCRbeta CDR3 regions was done by immunoSEQ multiplex PCR using 35 Vbeta forward primers and 13 Jbeta reverse primers.

This clone was observed many times. Its antigen remains unidentified. Per-base qualities were not stored, and no clone one base away is much larger. From cysteine to phenylalanine, the CDR3 is 13 amino acids long. CDR3 DNA only is kept here, 39 bases in frame from base 1. The junction carries 16 bases between V and J, which are trimmed by 7 bases and 6 bases respectively. For CDR1 and CDR2, the germline V gene lists SGHRS and YFSETQ. Libraries were prepared through the immunoSEQ multiplex PCR assay. RNA was extracted from all samples and reverse transcribed into cDNA as template for TCR sequencing. SuperScript III was used to make first-strand cDNA, primed with a 2:1 mix of oligo-dT and random hexamers. A synthetic immune receptor repertoire was used to measure amplification bias, and any remaining bias was corrected computationally. As for how the authors treated the data: Raw reads were preprocessed for error removal, and CDR3 was defined according to IMGT conventions as running from the conserved cysteine to phenylalanine. Clonality was calculated as 1 minus Shannon entropy normalized by log2 of the number of productive unique TCRs. Whether scalp clones were CD4 or CD8 was inferred by matching scalp TCRbeta sequences against CD4 and CD8 repertoires sorted from blood. The table was pulled from immuneACCESS by TCRdb, which kept in-frame rearrangements only. Such tables lose some clones; where checked, under half of the loss comes from unresolved V genes, and the rest has no known cause. That table furnishes V, J and clone size, whereas the DNA furnished D and trimming. This sample lists 200,000 to 250,000 clones; under 70% were detected once. The top ten hold about 1.2% of the sample.

The intended sense of this specimen's treatment or condition label: oral pan-JAK inhibitor, 5-10 mg twice daily. From alopecia areata patients, peripheral blood was collected along with lesional scalp punch biopsies. After PBMCs were isolated by density centrifugation and stained for CD3, CD4 and CD8, a FACSAria was used to sort CD4+ and CD8+ T cells. Summary of the overall study and its limitations: Because the treated cohort was small and had just a single nonresponder, larger studies are needed to establish links between baseline CD8+ expansion and response. Many expanded lesional clones were found to persist in scalp and blood during tofacitinib treatment, and relapse after treatment cessation may be partly explained by this persistence. Scalp clonality and the number of expanded CD8+ clones among the top 100 scalp clones were significantly decreased by tofacitinib. Shared TCR sequences between patients were less evident than in mice, which may be partly attributable to HLA diversity in the patient population. Compared with normal scalp, lesional scalp, particularly in alopecia totalis/universalis, had higher clonality and more expanded CD8+ clones, which suggests antigenic drive. Unlike mouse skin, which is dominated by gammadelta T cells, normal human skin has resident alphabeta T cells that are also sequenced, and this complicates analysis of the scalp TCR repertoire.

This TCR was recovered from a human donor with alopecia areata. The specimen comprised CD4+ T cells sorted from blood, sampled around week 46, from a patient treated with tofacitinib. The rearranged chain carries TRBV5-1 and TRBJ1-2; TRBD1 is perhaps the D gene, given 5 matching bases. The nucleotide sequence is given as TGCGCCAGCCGCGAGACAGAGGGTAATGGCTACACCTTC. Translation gives CASRETEGNGYTF. The reference TRBV5-1 and TRBJ1-2 proteins fill in what lies around the CDR3, so the full variable domain reads KAGVTQTPRYLIKTRGQQVTLSCSPISGHRSVSWYQQTPGQGLQFLFEYFSETQRNKGNFPGRFSGRQFSNSRSEMNVSTLELGDSALYLCASRETEGNGYTFGSGTRLTVV.